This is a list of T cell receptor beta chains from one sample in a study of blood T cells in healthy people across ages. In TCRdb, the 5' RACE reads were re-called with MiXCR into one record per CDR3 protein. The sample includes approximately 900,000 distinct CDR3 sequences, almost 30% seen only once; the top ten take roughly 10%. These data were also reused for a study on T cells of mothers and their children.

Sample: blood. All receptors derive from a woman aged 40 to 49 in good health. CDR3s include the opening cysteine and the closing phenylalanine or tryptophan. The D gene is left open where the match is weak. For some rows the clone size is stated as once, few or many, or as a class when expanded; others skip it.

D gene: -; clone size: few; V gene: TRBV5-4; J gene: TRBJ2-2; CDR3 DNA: TGTGCCAGCAGCTTGATCGGCAGGGGGGACACCGGGGAGCTGTTTTTT; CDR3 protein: CASSLIGRGDTGELFF
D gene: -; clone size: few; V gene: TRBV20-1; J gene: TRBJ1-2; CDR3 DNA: TGCAGTGCTGGGAGCCTCTTGGATCGTGGCCACACCTTC; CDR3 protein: CSAGSLLDRGHTF
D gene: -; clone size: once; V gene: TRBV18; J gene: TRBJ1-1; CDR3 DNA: TGTGCCAGCTCACCCCGACAGGAACTCACTGAAGCTTTCTTT; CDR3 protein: CASSPRQELTEAFF
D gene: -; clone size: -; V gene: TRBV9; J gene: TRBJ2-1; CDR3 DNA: TGTGCCAGCAGCCCCCTAGTCTCCTACAATGAGCACTTCTTC; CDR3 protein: CASSPLVSYNEHFF
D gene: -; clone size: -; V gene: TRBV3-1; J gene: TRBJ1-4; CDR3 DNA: TGTGCCAGCAGCCAAGATCGAACAGGGCGAAGGGAAAAACTGTTTTTT; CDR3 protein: CASSQDRTGRREKLFF
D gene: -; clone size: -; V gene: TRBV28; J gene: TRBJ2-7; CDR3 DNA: TGTGCCAGCAATCAGCCTCCCGGGACACGTGAGCAGTACTTC; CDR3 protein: CASNQPPGTREQYF
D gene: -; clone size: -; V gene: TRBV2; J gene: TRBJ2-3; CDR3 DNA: TGTGCCAGCAGTGATACACTAGCAGATACGCAGTATTTT; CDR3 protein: CASSDTLADTQYF
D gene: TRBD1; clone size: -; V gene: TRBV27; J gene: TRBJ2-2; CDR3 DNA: TGTGCCAGCAGTTTAGACGGGACAGGGGGTAACACCGGGGAGCTGTTTTTT; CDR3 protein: CASSLDGTGGNTGELFF
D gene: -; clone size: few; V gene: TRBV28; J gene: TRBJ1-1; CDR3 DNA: TGTGCCAGCAGTTCGCCCACTGAAGCTTTCTTT; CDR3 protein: CASSSPTEAFF
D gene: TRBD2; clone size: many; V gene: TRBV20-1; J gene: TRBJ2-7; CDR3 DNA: TGCAGTGCTTCTACTCCACTAGCGGACGAGCAGTACTTC; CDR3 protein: CSASTPLADEQYF
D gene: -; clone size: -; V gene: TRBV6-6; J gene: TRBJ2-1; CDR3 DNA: TGTGCCAGCAGCCACCGGAGGGGGGGCTCCTACAATGAGCAGTTCTTC; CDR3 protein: CASSHRRGGSYNEQFF